The clone carrying this TCR beta chain was found many times. The data derive from a study of read filtering for tumor transcriptome and immune sequencing. Study-level background: Whole-transcriptome libraries were prepared after DNase treatment.

V lost 1 base, J lost 2 bases, and 8 bases lay in between. The CDR3 is 14 residues long. CDR1 is LNHNV and CDR2 is YYDKDF in the germline V gene (reference sequence). Molecular barcoded adaptors covering alpha/delta and beta/gamma chains were used on approximately 400 ng RNA. TCRdb reprocessed the reads with MiXCR, giving one entry per CDR3 protein. The top ten hold 8.4% of the sample, which has some 130,000 distinct CDR3 sequences, roughly 13% seen once. Sequencing was done on a sample of a population of CD138-negative cells sorted from bone marrow. The chain joins TRBV15 to TRBJ1-2; D is perhaps TRBD1 (6 bases). The receptor was derived from a donor at least 40 years old with multiple myeloma. The CDR3 DNA reads TGTGCCACCAGCAGAGCAGGGGCGAACTATGGCTACACCTTC. Translating it yields CATSRAGANYGYTF.